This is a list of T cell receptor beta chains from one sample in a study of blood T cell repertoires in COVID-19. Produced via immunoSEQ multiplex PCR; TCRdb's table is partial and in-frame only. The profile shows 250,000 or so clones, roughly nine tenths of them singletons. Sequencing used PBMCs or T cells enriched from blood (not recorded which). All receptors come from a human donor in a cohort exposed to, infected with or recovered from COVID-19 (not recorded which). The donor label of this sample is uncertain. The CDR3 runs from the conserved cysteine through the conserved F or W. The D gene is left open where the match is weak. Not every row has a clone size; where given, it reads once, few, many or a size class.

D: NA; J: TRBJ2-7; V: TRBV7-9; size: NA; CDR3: CASSPATVGREQYF; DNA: TGTGCCAGCAGCCCAGCGACAGTCGGGCGGGAGCAGTACTTC
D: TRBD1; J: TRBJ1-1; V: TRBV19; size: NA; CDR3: CASRPFGDRGGTEAFF; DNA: TGTGCCAGTAGGCCATTCGGGGACAGGGGTGGCACTGAAGCTTTCTTT
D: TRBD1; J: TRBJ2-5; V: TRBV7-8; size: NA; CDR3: CASSPSGQGETQYF; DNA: TGTGCCAGCAGCCCCAGTGGACAGGGAGAGACCCAGTACTTC
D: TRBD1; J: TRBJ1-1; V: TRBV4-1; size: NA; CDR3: CASSRGQGGTGTEAFF; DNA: TGCGCCAGCAGCCGCGGACAGGGGGGTACGGGAACTGAAGCTTTCTTT
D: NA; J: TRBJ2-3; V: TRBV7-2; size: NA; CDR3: CASSFPQGNGGTDTQYF; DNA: TGTGCCAGCAGCTTCCCGCAGGGCAACGGAGGCACAGATACGCAGTATTTT
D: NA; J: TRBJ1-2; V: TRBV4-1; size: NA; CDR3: CASSLHRESYGYTF; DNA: TGCGCCAGCAGCCTCCACAGGGAGTCCTATGGCTACACCTTC
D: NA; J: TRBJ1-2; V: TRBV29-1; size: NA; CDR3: CSVTGDPGGYTF; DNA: TGCAGCGTAACGGGCGACCCAGGGGGCTACACCTTC
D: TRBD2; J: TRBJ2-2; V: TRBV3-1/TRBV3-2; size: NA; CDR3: CASSSRTRRTGELFF; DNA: TGTGCCAGCAGCAGCCGGACTAGGCGCACCGGGGAGCTGTTTTTT
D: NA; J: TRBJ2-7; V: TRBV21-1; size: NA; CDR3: CASSEQLAGGGEQYF; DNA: TGTGCCAGCAGCGAACAACTAGCGGGAGGTGGGGAGCAGTACTTC
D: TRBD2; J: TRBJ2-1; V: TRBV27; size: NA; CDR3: CASSLLSGGINEQFF; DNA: TGTGCCAGCAGTTTACTCAGCGGGGGGATCAATGAGCAGTTCTTC
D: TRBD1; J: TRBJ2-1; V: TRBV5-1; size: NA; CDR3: CASTSGTAYNEQFF; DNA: TGCGCCAGCACTTCCGGGACAGCCTACAATGAGCAGTTCTTC
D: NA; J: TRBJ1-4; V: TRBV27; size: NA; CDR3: CASSLGAGREKLFF; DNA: TGTGCCAGCAGTTTAGGTGCAGGCCGGGAAAAACTGTTTTTT
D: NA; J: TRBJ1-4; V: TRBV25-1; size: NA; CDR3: CASSGQGSVEKLFF; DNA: TGTGCCAGCAGTGGTCAGGGGTCGGTCGAAAAACTGTTTTTT
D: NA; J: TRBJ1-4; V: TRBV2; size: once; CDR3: CASSEWGGNEKLFF; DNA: TGTGCCAGCAGTGAATGGGGGGGAAATGAAAAACTGTTTTTT
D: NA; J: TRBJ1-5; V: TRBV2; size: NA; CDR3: CASRDTGYGNQPQHF; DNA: TGTGCCAGCAGGGATACAGGGTATGGCAATCAGCCCCAGCATTTT
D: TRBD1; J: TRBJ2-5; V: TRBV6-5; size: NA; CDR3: CASRQGAGETQYF; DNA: TGTGCCAGTCGACAGGGGGCAGGAGAGACCCAGTACTTC
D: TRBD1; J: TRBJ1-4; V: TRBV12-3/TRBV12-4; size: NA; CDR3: CASSRDRNEKLFF; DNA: TGTGCCAGCAGCAGGGACAGAAATGAAAAACTGTTTTTT
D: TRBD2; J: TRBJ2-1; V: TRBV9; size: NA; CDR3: CASSVATSGGAGEQFF; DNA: TGTGCCAGCAGCGTAGCGACTAGCGGGGGGGCCGGTGAGCAGTTCTTC
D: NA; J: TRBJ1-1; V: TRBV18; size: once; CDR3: CASSPGTSEAFF; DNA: TGTGCCAGCTCACCTGGGACAAGTGAAGCTTTCTTT
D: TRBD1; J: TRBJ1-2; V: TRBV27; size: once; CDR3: CASRAISRDRDYGYTF; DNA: TGTGCCAGCAGGGCAATCAGCCGGGACAGGGACTATGGCTACACCTTC
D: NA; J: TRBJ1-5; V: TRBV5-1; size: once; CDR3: CASSLWQGQPQHF; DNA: TGCGCCAGCAGCTTGTGGCAGGGGCAGCCCCAGCATTTT
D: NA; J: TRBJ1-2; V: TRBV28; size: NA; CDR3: CASSWAGWYGYGYTF; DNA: TGTGCCAGCAGTTGGGCGGGGTGGTACGGCTATGGCTACACCTTC
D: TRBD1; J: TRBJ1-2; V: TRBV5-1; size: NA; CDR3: CASSLGQGGYGYTF; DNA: TGCGCCAGCAGCTTAGGACAGGGGGGCTATGGCTACACCTTC
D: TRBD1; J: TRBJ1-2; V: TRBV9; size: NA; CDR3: CASSPAGQGAGGYTF; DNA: TGTGCCAGCAGCCCCGCGGGGCAGGGGGCCGGAGGCTACACCTTC
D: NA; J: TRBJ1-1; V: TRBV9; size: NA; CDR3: CASSPRGGSTEAFF; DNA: TGTGCCAGCAGCCCGAGGGGCGGGAGCACTGAAGCTTTCTTT
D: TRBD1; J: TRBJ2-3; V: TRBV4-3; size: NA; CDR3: CASSRDRGLGDTQYF; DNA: TGCGCCAGCAGCCGAGACAGGGGGCTTGGAGATACGCAGTATTTT
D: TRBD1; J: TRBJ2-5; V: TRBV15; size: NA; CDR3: CATSRGQGSRGGETQYF; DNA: TGTGCCACCAGCAGAGGACAGGGGTCGCGAGGTGGGGAGACCCAGTACTTC
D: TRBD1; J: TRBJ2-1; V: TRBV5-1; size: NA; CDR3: CASSQGPGQGNNEQFF; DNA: TGCGCCAGCAGCCAGGGCCCGGGACAGGGGAACAATGAGCAGTTCTTC